This entry lists 20 T cell receptor beta chains sequenced from one sample in a study of T cells in Graves' hyperthyroidism and ophthalmopathy. Amplified TCR beta CDR3 regions derived from RNA transcripts. Researchers ran a first-round RT-PCR on the TCR CDR3 using the HTBI primer set. TCRdb reprocessed the multiplex PCR reads with MiXCR, giving one entry per CDR3 protein. The top ten hold roughly 8.5% of the sample, which has under 300,000 distinct CDR3 sequences, roughly 13% seen once. Sequenced: blood. The source is a woman in her twenties or thirties with Graves' hyperthyroidism that later progressed to Graves' ophthalmopathy.

At least ten counts were recorded for this clonotype. The J gene is TRBJ1-1, the V gene TRBV20-1; no reliable D call. CDR1 is DFQATT, CDR2 SNEGSKA, per germline (reference sequence). This CDR3 is built from 14 residues. Trimming stripped 5 bases from V and 1 base from J, with 14 bases between. CDR3 sequence: CSAQRVEGNTEAFF. CDR3 sequence (DNA): TGCAGTGCTCAACGAGTGGAGGGGAACACTGAAGCTTTCTTT.

There are a few counts of this clonotype. The V gene is TRBV20-1, the J gene TRBJ2-3, with 9 positions matching TRBD2. This CDR3 comprises 17 residues. From germline, CDR1 is DFQATT and CDR2 SNEGSKA (reference sequence). V lost 4 bases to trimming and J lost 1 base; unmatched junction nucleotides: 12. In nucleotides, the CDR3 is TGCAGTGCTATCCCGGAGGGCCAGCGGGGGGGCACAGATACGCAGTATTTT. Translation: CSAIPEGQRGGTDTQYF.

This clonotype was detected ten times or more. The rearrangement links TRBV11-3 to TRBJ1-2; tentatively, D is TRBD1 (5 bases). This CDR3 region has 14 residues. Looked up from germline, CDR1 is SGHNT and CDR2 is YENEEA. V lost 0 bases to trimming and J lost 5 bases, with 10 bases between them. For the CDR3, the DNA is TGTGCCAGCAGCTTAGACGGGGACGGTTATGGCTACACCTTC. Residues: CASSLDGDGYGYTF. Based on the CDR3 plus reference TRBV11-3 and TRBJ1-2, the full variable domain is EAGVVQSPRYKIIEKKQPVAFWCNPISGHNTLYWYLQNLGQGPELLIRYENEEAVDDSQLPKDRFSAERLKGVDSTLKIQPAELGDSAVYLCASSLDGDGYGYTFGSGTRLTVV.

This clonotype was observed at least ten times. The chain employs TRBV7-9 and TRBJ2-3; D not certain. Germline-derived CDR1 and CDR2 are SEHNR and FQNEAQ (reference sequence). Trimming pared 2 bases from V and 3 bases from J, leaving 9 bases between. The CDR3 sequence is 14 residues long. CDR3 bases: TGTGCCAGCAGCTTAAGGGAAATAACAGATACGCAGTATTTT. It translates to CASSLREITDTQYF.

This clonotype came up many times. The chain joins TRBV4-3 to TRBJ2-2; the D is unclear. CDR3 length equals 13 residues. Germline V gene lookup returns CDR1 LGHNA and CDR2 YSLEER. V lost 3 bases, J lost 4 bases, and 6 bases lay in between. The CDR3 nucleotides are TGCGCCAGCAGCCAGAGTGGCACCGGGGAGCTGTTTTTT. Protein sequence: CASSQSGTGELFF.

This clonotype was seen ten or more times. The chain is built from TRBV20-1 and TRBJ2-2; D is possibly TRBD2 (5 bases). V dropped 5 bases and J dropped 2 bases, with 9 bases sitting between them. The germline CDR1 and CDR2 sequences are DFQATT and SNEGSKA (reference sequence). This CDR3 is 13 amino acids long. The CDR3: CSASAENTGELFF. Written as DNA, the CDR3 is TGCAGTGCTTCAGCGGAAAACACCGGGGAGCTGTTTTTT.

As to this clonotype: A read error may explain this, as a much larger clone is one base away. This chain connects TRBV14 to TRBJ1-1; no definite D call. V lost 1 base to trimming and J lost 0 bases, with 15 bases between them. Germline assignment: CDR1 SGHDN and CDR2 FVKESK. The CDR3 runs to 17 residues. In DNA, the CDR3 is TGTGCCAGCAGCCAAGTTTTGAGTTCGGAAATGAACACTGAAGCTTTCTTT. Translation gives CASSQVLSSEMNTEAFF.

This clonotype was counted many times. The V gene is TRBV15, the J gene TRBJ1-1; no reliable D call. Germline V CDR1 and CDR2: LNHNV, YYDKDF (reference sequence). CDR3 length: 14 amino acids. Trimming shortened V by 6 bases and J by 1 base, and 12 bases separated the two germline ends. The CDR3 protein is CATSPPHSNTEAFF. The CDR3 DNA reads as TGTGCCACCAGTCCTCCTCACTCGAACACTGAAGCTTTCTTT.

On this clonotype itself: A clone one base away is much larger, so this may be a read error. The chain joins TRBV30 to TRBJ2-7; possibly TRBD2 for D (6 bases). CDR1 and CDR2 (germline): GTSNPN, SVGIG (reference sequence). V lost 2 bases, J lost 7 bases, and 18 bases lay in between. CDR3 size: 14 residues. The CDR3 nucleotides read TGTGCCTGGAGTAACCTCGCCGGCGGGGATGAGCAGTACTTC. Its protein product is CAWSNLAGGDEQYF.

The chain combines TRBV10-2 with TRBJ1-2; no firm D call. CDR1 is WSHSY, CDR2 SAAADI, per germline. V gave up 0 bases and J gave up 8 bases, with 13 bases separating them. CDR3 length: 14 amino acids. The CDR3 sequence is CASSESKGLRGYTF. The CDR3 bases are TGCGCCAGCAGTGAGTCGAAAGGGTTGCGAGGCTACACCTTC.

In its sample, this clonotype was seen many times. This sequence joins TRBV5-6 and TRBJ1-5, with TRBD1 identical over 7 bases. The trim removed 2 bases at V and 2 bases at J, leaving 4 bases unmatched. Germline V gene data show CDR1 as SGHDT and CDR2 as YYEEEE. The CDR3 totals 15 residues. The CDR3 here is CASSFATGGNQPQHF. CDR3 bases: TGTGCCAGCAGCTTTGCCACAGGGGGCAATCAGCCCCAGCATTTT.

This clonotype has a handful of counts. The rearrangement joins TRBV10-3 to TRBJ2-2, with 10 bases matching TRBD2. The CDR3 contains 19 residues. CDR1 is ENHRY, CDR2 SYGVKD, per germline. The junction had 16 bases not matched to a gene; V was cut back by 3 bases and J by 6 bases. In nucleotides, the CDR3 is TGTGCCATCAGTGATGAACGAGCTAGCGGGGGCCCGGCGTCCGGGGAGCTGTTTTTT. It translates to CAISDERASGGPASGELFF.

This clonotype came up a few times. The gene calls are TRBV7-3 and TRBJ2-7; either TRBD1 or TRBD2 may supply D (6 bases each). Trimming took 1 base from V and 3 from J, leaving 13 bases between them. The germline V gene encodes CDR1 SGHTA and CDR2 FQGTGA. The CDR3 spans 15 residues. CDR3 amino acids: CASSLMAGGGYEQYF. The DNA for the CDR3 is TGTGCCAGCAGCTTAATGGCCGGGGGCGGCTACGAGCAGTACTTC.

This clonotype has ten or more counts. The chain links TRBV4-3 to TRBJ2-7; possibly TRBD2 for D (6 bases). Germline values: CDR1 LGHNA, CDR2 YSLEER. The V and J ends lost 1 base and 4 bases respectively, with 17 bases between them. This CDR3 has 16 amino acids. CDR3 nucleotides: TGCGCCAGCAGCCAAGGGACCGGGACTGCCCTTTACGAGCAGTACTTC. This codes for CASSQGTGTALYEQYF.

This clonotype was counted a few times. One end of the junction is discordant with germline, which a read error may explain. This chain joins TRBV18 and TRBJ2-1; the match to TRBD2 covers 12 bases. The CDR3 contains 18 residues. Per the germline V gene, CDR1 is KGHSH and CDR2 is LQKENI. The CDR3 is CACSPRLAGAVSYNEQFF. CDR3 in DNA: TGTGCCTGCTCACCACGACTAGCGGGGGCGGTCTCCTACAATGAGCAGTTCTTC.

The chain combines TRBV3-1 with TRBJ1-1, with D possibly TRBD1 on 5 matching bases. Germline CDR1 is LGHDT and CDR2 is YNNKEL (reference sequence). V was trimmed by 4 bases and J by 10 bases, leaving 10 bases between them. This CDR3 is built from 11 residues. The CDR3 is CASSRQGVAFF. CDR3 coding DNA: TGTGCCAGCAGCCGCCAGGGAGTAGCTTTCTTT.

The CDR3 nucleotides read TGTGCCAGCAGCTTAGAGTTTCAGGGCAGAGATACGCAGTATTTT. It is translated as CASSLEFQGRDTQYF. The chain joins TRBV7-2 to TRBJ2-3; possible D gene TRBD1, 5 bases. The CDR3 extends over 15 amino acids. Germline V gene data show CDR1 as SGHTA and CDR2 as FQGNSA. Trimming removed 1 base from V and 5 bases from J, with 13 bases in between.

The table lists this clonotype with many counts. The rearrangement uses TRBV20-1 and TRBJ1-4; D gene unclear. The germline V gene has CDR1 DFQATT and CDR2 SNEGSKA (reference sequence). Between the trimmed V and J ends, which lost 1 base and 0 bases, there was a span of 6 bases. The CDR3 is 14 amino acids. The CDR3 DNA reads TGCAGTGCTAGAGTCCCCGCAACTAATGAAAAACTGTTTTTT. Encoded protein: CSARVPATNEKLFF.

In its sample, this clonotype was seen many times. The chain is built from TRBV28 and TRBJ2-1, with 9 nucleotides matching TRBD1. V shed 3 bases and J 7 bases; nucleotides not matched to a gene: 7. CDR1 is MDHEN, CDR2 SYDVKM, per germline. The CDR3 has 15 residues. The CDR3 is CASSFIGTGRNEQFF. CDR3 bases: TGTGCCAGCAGTTTTATCGGGACAGGGCGGAATGAGCAGTTCTTC.

The chain uses TRBV7-8 and TRBJ2-7, with D uncertain. V was pared by 4 bases and J by 4 bases, with 11 bases between. Germline V gene lookup returns CDR1 SGHVS and CDR2 FQNEAQ. This CDR3 spans 13 amino acids. The CDR3, as DNA: TGTGCCAGCAGCTCGGTGACTCGTTACGAGCAGTACTTC. Its protein product is CASSSVTRYEQYF.